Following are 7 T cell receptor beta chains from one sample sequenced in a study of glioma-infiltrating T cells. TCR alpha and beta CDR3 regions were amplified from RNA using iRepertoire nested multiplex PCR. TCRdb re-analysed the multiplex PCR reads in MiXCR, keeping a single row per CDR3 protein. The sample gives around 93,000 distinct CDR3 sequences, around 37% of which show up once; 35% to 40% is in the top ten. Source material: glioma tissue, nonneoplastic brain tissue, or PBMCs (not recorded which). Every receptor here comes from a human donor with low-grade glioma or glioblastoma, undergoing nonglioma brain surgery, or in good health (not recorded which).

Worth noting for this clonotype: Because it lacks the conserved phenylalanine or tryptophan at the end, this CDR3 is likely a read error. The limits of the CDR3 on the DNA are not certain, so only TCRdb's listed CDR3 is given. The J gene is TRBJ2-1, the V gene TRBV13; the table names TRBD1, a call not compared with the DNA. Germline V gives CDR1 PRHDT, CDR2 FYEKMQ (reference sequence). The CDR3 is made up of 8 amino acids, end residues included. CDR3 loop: CASSPQSA.

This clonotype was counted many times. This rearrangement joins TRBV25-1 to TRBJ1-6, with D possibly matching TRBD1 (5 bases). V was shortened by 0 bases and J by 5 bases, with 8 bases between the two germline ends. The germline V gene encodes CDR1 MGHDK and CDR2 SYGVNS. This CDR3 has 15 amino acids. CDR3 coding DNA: TGTGCCAGCAGTGAATATAAAGGGGATAATTCACCCCTCCACTTT. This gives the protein CASSEYKGDNSPLHF.

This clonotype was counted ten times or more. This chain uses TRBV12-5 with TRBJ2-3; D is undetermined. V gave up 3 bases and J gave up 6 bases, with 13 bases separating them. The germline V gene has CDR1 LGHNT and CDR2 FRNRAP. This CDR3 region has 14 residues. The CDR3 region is CASGLDTRGDTQYF. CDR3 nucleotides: TGTGCTAGTGGTTTAGATACCCGTGGGGATACGCAGTATTTT.

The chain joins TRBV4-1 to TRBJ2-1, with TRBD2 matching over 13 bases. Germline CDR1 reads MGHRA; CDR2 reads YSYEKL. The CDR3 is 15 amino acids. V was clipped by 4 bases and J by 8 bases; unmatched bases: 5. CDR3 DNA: TGCGCCAGCAGCCTTACTAGCGGGAGGGCGGATGAGCAGTTCTTC. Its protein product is CASSLTSGRADEQFF.

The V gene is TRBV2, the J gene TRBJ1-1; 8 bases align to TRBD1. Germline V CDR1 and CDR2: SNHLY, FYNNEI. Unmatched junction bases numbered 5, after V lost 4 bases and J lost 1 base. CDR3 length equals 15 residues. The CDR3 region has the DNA TGTGCCAGCAGTGCCGAGACAGGGGCGAACACTGAAGCTTTCTTT. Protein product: CASSAETGANTEAFF.

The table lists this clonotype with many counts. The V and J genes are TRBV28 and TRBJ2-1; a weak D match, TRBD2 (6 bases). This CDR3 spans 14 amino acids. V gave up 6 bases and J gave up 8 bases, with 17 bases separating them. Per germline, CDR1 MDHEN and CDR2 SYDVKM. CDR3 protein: CASSPGGPWDEQFF. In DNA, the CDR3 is TGTGCCAGCAGCCCTGGAGGGCCTTGGGATGAGCAGTTCTTC.

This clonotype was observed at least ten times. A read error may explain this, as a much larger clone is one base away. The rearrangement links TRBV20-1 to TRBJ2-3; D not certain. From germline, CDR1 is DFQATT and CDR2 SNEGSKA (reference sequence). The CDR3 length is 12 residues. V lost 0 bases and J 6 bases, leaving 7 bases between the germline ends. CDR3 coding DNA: TGCAGTGCTAGAGATCATGTTGATACGCAGTATTTT. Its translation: CSARDHVDTQYF.